Listed below are T cell receptor beta chains from one sample, sequenced in a study of blood T cell repertoires in COVID-19. Produced via immunoSEQ multiplex PCR; TCRdb's table is partial and in-frame only. The repertoire has 200,000 to 250,000 clones, under 90% of them found once; the top ten carry about 3.2%. Sequenced material: PBMCs or T cells enriched from blood (not recorded which). These receptors all come from a woman aged 55-70 years who had recovered from COVID-19. Each CDR3 is given with its conserved first and last residue. Fields, in order: CDR3 DNA, CDR3 protein, clone size, V gene, J gene, CDR3 length, D gene. D genes are given only for firm matches. The size field is filled for only some rows; it gives once, few, many or a size class.

TGCGCCAGCGCTCCTACAGCCAACGAGCAGTACTTC,CASAPTANEQYF,NA,TRBV5-1,TRBJ2-7,12,NA
TGTGCCAGCAGCCCCCAAAGCGGGGGGTACAATGAGCAGTTCTTC,CASSPQSGGYNEQFF,NA,TRBV3-1/TRBV3-2,TRBJ2-1,15,TRBD2
TGTGCCAGCAGCCAGAACATGAACACTGAAGCTTTCTTT,CASSQNMNTEAFF,NA,TRBV7-9,TRBJ1-1,13,NA
TGTGCCAGCAGCACCCCTAGCGGGGGCCGACCCTACAATGAGCAGTTCTTC,CASSTPSGGRPYNEQFF,NA,TRBV6-2/TRBV6-3,TRBJ2-1,17,TRBD2
TGTGCCAGCAGCTTCGGGGGTCTGACTGAAGCTTTCTTT,CASSFGGLTEAFF,NA,TRBV5-4,TRBJ1-1,13,NA
TGTGCCAGCAGCCGACTAGCGGGAGGGCGGGAGCAGTACTTC,CASSRLAGGREQYF,once,TRBV5-4,TRBJ2-7,14,TRBD2
TGTGCCAGCAGATACGGGACTTCCTCTGGAAACACCATATATTTT,CASRYGTSSGNTIYF,NA,TRBV7-9,TRBJ1-3,15,NA
TGTGCCATCAGGGACCTTATAGCGGGGGGCACAGATACGCAGTATTTT,CAIRDLIAGGTDTQYF,once,TRBV10-3,TRBJ2-3,16,TRBD2
TGTGCCAGCAGCCCGACAGGGGGCTGGACCTACAATGAGCAGTTCTTC,CASSPTGGWTYNEQFF,NA,TRBV7-2,TRBJ2-1,16,TRBD1
TGTGCCAGCAGTACTTTGGTAAACTATGGCTACACCTTC,CASSTLVNYGYTF,once,TRBV25-1,TRBJ1-2,13,NA
TGTGCCAGCAGGCGGGGACAGTTGAACACCGGGGAGCTGTTTTTT,CASRRGQLNTGELFF,NA,TRBV6-5,TRBJ2-2,15,NA